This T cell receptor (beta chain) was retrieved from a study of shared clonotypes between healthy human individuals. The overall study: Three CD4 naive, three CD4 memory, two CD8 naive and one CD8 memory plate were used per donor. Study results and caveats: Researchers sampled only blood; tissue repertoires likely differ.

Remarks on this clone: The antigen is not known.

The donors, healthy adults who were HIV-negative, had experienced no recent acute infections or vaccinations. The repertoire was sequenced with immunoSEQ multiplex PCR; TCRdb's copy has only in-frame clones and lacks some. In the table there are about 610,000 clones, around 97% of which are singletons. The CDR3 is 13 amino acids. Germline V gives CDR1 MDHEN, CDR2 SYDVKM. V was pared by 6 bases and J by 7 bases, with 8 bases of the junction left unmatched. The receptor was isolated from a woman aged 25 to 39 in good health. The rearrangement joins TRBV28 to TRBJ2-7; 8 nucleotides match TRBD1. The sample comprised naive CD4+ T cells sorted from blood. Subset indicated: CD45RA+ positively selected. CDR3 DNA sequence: TGTGCCAGCAGAAGGCAGGGGGCGCATGAGCAGTACTTC. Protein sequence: CASRRQGAHEQYF.